This T cell receptor beta chain was documented in a study of blood T cells in healthy people across ages. Study conclusions and caveats: Naive CD4+ cell counts and diversity both ran higher in long-lived than in aged donors.

Isolated PBMCs totaled at least 7 million in each sample. Per sample, extraction of total RNA gave at least 5 micrograms in every case. Sample-barcoded 5' priming and a J-beta primer mix drove a second PCR of 7 to 11 cycles. Each cDNA molecule, via a template-switch adaptor with 12 random nucleotides, was tagged. MiXCR was run by TCRdb on the 5' RACE reads, yielding one entry per CDR3 protein. The top ten clones hold 6.5% to 8.5% of a sample with 1.5 million to 2 million distinct CDR3 sequences, 28% of them seen once. On this clonotype itself: Its antigen remains unidentified.

The sequence came from a woman aged 30 to 39 in good health. The material sequenced was blood.

CDR3 residues: CASSVGGQGIYEQYF. CDR3 sequence (DNA): TGTGCCAGCAGCGTAGGGGGACAGGGTATATACGAGCAGTACTTC. This chain links TRBV9 with TRBJ2-4, with TRBD1 identical over 9 bases. TRBJ2-7 matches the DNA end more closely, so the J call is doubtful. This CDR3 spans 15 amino acids. Germline V gene lookup returns CDR1 SGDLS and CDR2 YYNGEE.